This record covers a single T cell receptor (beta chain). V lost 5 bases and J lost 4, with 17 bases in between. This CDR3 contains 15 residues. CDR1 and CDR2 from the germline V gene are SGHAT and FQDESV (reference sequence). These data come from a study of blood T cell repertoires in COVID-19. Study in general: From T cells, B-cell-depleted T cells, or PBMCs came the material, which was cDNA or gDNA.

Data came from immunoSEQ multiplex PCR; TCRdb stores just in-frame clones and leaves some out. The sample consists of roughly 230,000 clones, around four fifths of them appearing once. The V gene is TRBV11-1, the J gene TRBJ1-2, with D possibly being TRBD1 (5 bases). This clonotype was sampled from an older woman with active or convalescent COVID-19. Material: peripheral blood. CDR3 protein: CASSQGTTRGYGYTF. The DNA of the CDR3 is TGTGCCAGCAGCCAAGGGACTACAAGGGGCTATGGCTACACCTTC. Full variable domain (rest looked up from reference TRBV11-1 and TRBJ1-2): EAEVAQSPRYKITEKSQAVAFWCDPISGHATLYWYRQILGQGPELLVQFQDESVVDDSQLPKDRFSAERLKGVDSTLKIQPAELGDSAMYLCASSQGTTRGYGYTFGSGTRLTVV.